This T cell receptor beta chain originates from a study of OX40 agonist ivuxolimab in advanced cancers. Autoimmune disease history or systemic immunosuppression led to patients being barred. The data were produced by immunoSEQ multiplex PCR, yet TCRdb's version contains in-frame clones alone and is incomplete. The sample lists tens of thousands of clones, roughly 91% occurring once. The specimen was CD4+ or CD8+ T cells sorted from blood, collected in a trial of the OX40 agonist ivuxolimab. The sequence was obtained from an adult with an advanced solid tumor such as melanoma, head and neck, liver or kidney cancer.

The CDR3 nucleotides read TGTGCCAGCGGGACCCCGGAGGGGACAGGGCAAAATGGCTACACCTTC. The encoded protein is CASGTPEGTGQNGYTF. The V gene is TRBV28, the J gene TRBJ1-2; the match to TRBD1 covers 9 bases. Germline loops: CDR1 MDHEN, CDR2 SYDVKM. The CDR3 consists of 16 residues. J was trimmed by 6 bases and V by 8 bases; bases with no gene match: 16.